This note documents a single T cell receptor beta chain sequence. Trimming took 6 bases from V and 0 from J; bases not matched to a gene: 6. Germline CDR1 reads MNHNS; CDR2 reads SASEGT. This CDR3 is built from 15 residues. These data are taken from a study of OX40 agonist ivuxolimab in advanced cancers. Using immunoSEQ multiplex PCR, the repertoire was profiled, and TCRdb retains in-frame clones only, with some absent. Here the sample spans over 10,000 clones, 65% to 90% being singletons. V usage is TRBV6-1 and J usage is TRBJ2-7; 9 nucleotides line up with TRBD2. Source: CD4+ or CD8+ T cells sorted from blood, taken in a trial of the OX40 agonist ivuxolimab. This clonotype was obtained from an adult with an advanced solid tumor such as melanoma, head and neck, liver or kidney cancer. The CDR3 sequence is CASRIAGATSYEQYF. The CDR3, as DNA: TGTGCCAGCAGGATAGCGGGAGCCACCTCCTACGAGCAGTACTTC.